Following are 20 T cell receptor beta chains from one sample sequenced in a study of regulatory T cells in long-lasting Graves disease (dated by TCRdb to the early 2020s). Library preparation used multiplex PCR. This sample was sequenced with an Illumina HiSeq 4000. CDR3 regions were amplified by Arm-PCR with iRepertoire HTBI primers to construct TCR beta libraries. Using fastp trimming at Q25 and MiXCR clonotype assembly, TCRdb reanalyzed the public sequencing data and kept in-frame beta chains. Under each unique CDR3 protein, matching rows form one entry showing the most common genes and DNA. The sample records approximately 500,000 distinct CDR3 sequences, about 22% of which are singletons. The ten largest clones capture roughly 7.1% of the sample. The label giving this sample's time point can be read as: persistent/refractory GD, antithyroid drugs over 5 years with positive TRAb. RNA was extracted from PBMCs in TRIzol for both TCR sequencing and RNA sequencing.

Sample: peripheral blood mononuclear cells (PBMCs), taken when the disease was refractory, from a patient treated with antithyroid drugs. The receptor source for this set is a female donor with Graves disease.

This clonotype was seen repeatedly, ten times or more. V gene TRBV4-1 combines with J gene TRBJ2-5, with 8 bases identical to TRBD1. The CDR3 contains 14 residues. The ends lost 3 bases at V and 5 bases at J; junction bases unmatched: 5. Germline assignment: CDR1 MGHRA and CDR2 YSYEKL. The CDR3 protein is CASSQDRARETQYF. The CDR3 DNA is TGCGCCAGCAGCCAGGACAGGGCCCGGGAGACCCAGTACTTC.

This clonotype came up many times. The V and J genes are TRBV9 and TRBJ1-4; perhaps TRBD1 as D (6 bases). The V end was cut by 3 bases, the J end by 5 bases, with 11 bases between. From germline, CDR1 is SGDLS and CDR2 YYNGEE. This CDR3 contains 14 residues. In DNA, the CDR3 is TGTGCCAGCAGCGCCGGACAGATCAATGAAAAACTGTTTTTT. Encoded protein: CASSAGQINEKLFF.

Only a few counts were recorded for this clonotype. The chain has TRBV7-8 and TRBJ1-1, with D unresolved. Trimming removed 1 base at V and 5 bases at J, with 23 bases between. CDR1 and CDR2 (germline): SGHVS, FQNEAQ. This CDR3 region has 18 residues. In nucleotides, the CDR3 is TGTGCCAGCAGCTTAGAATCGTCATACTCACCTCCGGGTACTGAAGCTTTCTTT. As protein: CASSLESSYSPPGTEAFF. Using reference TRBV7-8 and TRBJ1-1 for the parts outside the CDR3, the full variable domain is GAGVSQSPRYKVAKRGQDVALRCDPISGHVSLFWYQQALGQGPEFLTYFQNEAQLDKSGLPSDRFFAERPEGSVSTLKIQRTQQEDSAVYLCASSLESSYSPPGTEAFFGQGTRLTVV.

This clonotype was seen a handful of times. The V and J genes are TRBV18 and TRBJ2-7; 9 bases are a match to TRBD2. The V gene's germline CDR1 is KGHSH and CDR2 LQKENI. The CDR3 is 14 amino acids. The J segment lost 7 bases and the V segment lost 4 bases, leaving 8 bases of the junction unmatched. The CDR3 bases are TGTGCCAGCTCACTTACGGGACTAGCTGGGGAGCAGTACTTC. This translates into CASSLTGLAGEQYF.

The chain recombines TRBV24-1 with TRBJ1-4, with TRBD1 matching over 7 bases. The CDR3 loop spans 18 amino acids. With V trimmed by 7 bases and J by 1 base, 14 bases remained unmatched. CDR1 is KGHDR, CDR2 SFDVKD, per germline. Here the CDR3 DNA reads TGTGCCACCAGCCCCTCGACAGGGAAGTTAGTAACTAATGAAAAACTGTTTTTT. Protein sequence: CATSPSTGKLVTNEKLFF.

The chain employs TRBV10-3 and TRBJ1-1; possibly TRBD1 for D (5 bases). Trimming pared 0 bases from V and 14 bases from J, leaving 13 bases between. Germline V lookup: CDR1 ENHRY, CDR2 SYGVKD. CDR3 length: 12 amino acids. The CDR3 DNA reads as TGTGCCATCAGTGAGTCGATGGGGGACGCCTTCTTT. Its translation: CAISESMGDAFF.

This clonotype was recorded at least ten times. The chain couples TRBV27 to TRBJ2-7; 7 bases map to TRBD2. CDR3 length: 14 residues. Germline V gene sequence: CDR1 MNHEY, CDR2 SMNVEV (reference sequence). V was clipped by 2 bases and J by 6 bases; unmatched bases: 7. CDR3 DNA: TGTGCCAGCAGTTTAAAGCGGACTAGGCGCGAGCAGTACTTC. Residues: CASSLKRTRREQYF.

A note on this clonotype: A clone one base away is much larger, so this may be a read error. The DNA is left out, because the CDR3 cannot be placed on it with certainty; the CDR3 is given as TCRdb lists it. V and J are TRBV12-3 or TRBV12-4 and TRBJ2-2; the D call TRBD1 from the table was never checked on the DNA. The CDR3 spans 15 amino acids, including both terminal residues. CDR3 loop: CASSFGRGAAGELSF.

This clonotype turned up a few times. The chain joins TRBV7-8 to TRBJ2-2, with TRBD2 identical over 14 bases. Per germline, CDR1 SGHVS and CDR2 FQNEAQ. The CDR3 has 20 amino acids. V trimming: 3 bases; J trimming: 5 bases; junction bases outside the gene matches: 14. The CDR3: CASSFAGTSGSRGWTGELFF. In nucleotides, the CDR3 is TGTGCCAGCAGCTTTGCTGGGACTAGCGGGAGTAGGGGGTGGACCGGGGAGCTGTTTTTT.

At least ten counts were recorded for this clonotype. The rearrangement joins TRBV12-3 or TRBV12-4 to TRBJ2-5; D call uncertain. Trimming cost V 6 bases and J 5 bases, with 10 bases left between them. The CDR3 extends over 12 amino acids. The DNA of the CDR3 is TGTGCCAGCAGCAAGGCACGGGAGACCCAGTACTTC. It is translated as CASSKARETQYF.

In this sample, this clonotype turned up a few times. It may be a read error: a sequence one base away is much more abundant. The chain combines TRBV12-3 or TRBV12-4 with TRBJ1-2; D is possibly TRBD1 (5 bases). V was trimmed by 5 bases and J by 5 bases, leaving 18 bases between them. This CDR3 comprises 15 residues. Here the CDR3 reads CASSTCLQVLYGYTF. CDR3 nucleotide sequence: TGTGCCAGCAGTACCTGCCTACAGGTTTTATATGGCTACACCTTC.

This clonotype was counted many times. This chain links TRBV19 with TRBJ2-7; TRBD2 aligns across 11 bases. With 1 base clipped from V and 1 base from J, the junction kept 0 bases outside the gene matches. Germline loops: CDR1 LNHDA, CDR2 SQIVND (reference sequence). This CDR3 has 15 amino acids. Here the CDR3 DNA reads TGTGCCAGTAGTATAGGACTAGCGGGATCCTACGAGCAGTACTTC. Residues: CASSIGLAGSYEQYF.

This clonotype was detected only a few times. The J gene is TRBJ2-5, the V gene TRBV11-2, with 9 nucleotides matching TRBD2. The CDR3 spans 16 residues. Unmatched junction bases numbered 7, after V lost 0 bases and J lost 5 bases. Germline CDR1 and CDR2: SGHAT and FQNNGV. CDR3 sequence reads: CASSLDAGGPRETQYF. The CDR3 nucleotides are TGTGCCAGCAGCTTAGATGCGGGGGGGCCTCGGGAGACCCAGTACTTC.

The table lists this clonotype with a few counts. This sequence joins TRBV12-3 or TRBV12-4 and TRBJ1-5; TRBD1 might be the D (5 bases). This CDR3 contains 15 residues. Between the trimmed V and J ends, which lost 7 bases and 0 bases, there was a span of 13 bases. The CDR3 nucleotides are TGTGCCAGCACGCCGGGGGGGACTAGCAATCAGCCCCAGCATTTT. It specifies CASTPGGTSNQPQHF.

This clonotype was detected a few times. With a much larger clone just one base away, this may be a read error. The chain links TRBV6-1 to TRBJ2-7, with 14 bases matching TRBD2. The J segment lost 8 bases and the V segment lost 1 base, leaving 10 bases of the junction unmatched. The CDR3 covers 17 residues. Germline V gene data show CDR1 as MNHNS and CDR2 as SASEGT. The CDR3 reads CASSEGRLAGGLNKQYF. The CDR3, as DNA: TGTGCCAGCAGTGAAGGACGACTAGCGGGGGGGCTTAACAAGCAGTACTTC.

The chain employs TRBV27 and TRBJ2-7; D uncertain. This CDR3 contains 18 residues. V was shortened by 5 bases and J by 1 base, with 24 bases between the two germline ends. Germline V gene lookup returns CDR1 MNHEY and CDR2 SMNVEV (reference sequence). DNA of the CDR3: TGTGCCAGCAGTCCCCTGCCAAGAGCCACCTCTTTTTCCTACGAGCAGTACTTC. Its translation is CASSPLPRATSFSYEQYF.

The chain recombines TRBV19 with TRBJ2-5; D is uncertain. Germline CDR1 is LNHDA and CDR2 is SQIVND (reference sequence). Trimming removed 0 bases at V and 2 bases at J, with 13 bases between. The CDR3 has 16 residues. The CDR3 coding sequence is TGTGCCAGTAGTATAGATCCGAAGTTGGTTCAAGAGACCCAGTACTTC. Its translation: CASSIDPKLVQETQYF. The full variable domain, in which reference TRBV19 and TRBJ2-5 provide the parts outside the CDR3, is DGGITQSPKYLFRKEGQNVTLSCEQNLNHDAMYWYRQDPGQGLRLIYYSQIVNDFQKGDIAEGYSVSREKKESFPLTVTSAQKNPTAFYLCASSIDPKLVQETQYFGPGTRLLVL.

This clonotype was seen a few times. The chain combines TRBV25-1 with TRBJ1-1; possible D gene TRBD1, 6 bases. Per germline, CDR1 MGHDK and CDR2 SYGVNS. There are 14 residues in the CDR3. Between the trimmed V and J ends, which lost 0 bases and 7 bases, there was a span of 12 bases. The CDR3 here is CASSEYGQGNEAFF. CDR3 DNA: TGTGCCAGCAGTGAATATGGGCAGGGGAATGAAGCTTTCTTT.

The rearrangement links TRBV7-3 to TRBJ1-6, with 11 bases matching TRBD1. The germline gives CDR1 SGHTA, CDR2 FQGTGA. Trimming cost V 5 bases and J 8 bases; bases outside gene matches: 5. The CDR3 extends over 15 amino acids. The CDR3 loop is CASSPWDRGYSPLHF. DNA for the CDR3: TGTGCCAGCAGCCCCTGGGACAGGGGGTATTCACCCCTCCACTTT.

The chain recombines TRBV7-8 with TRBJ2-5; D possibly corresponds to TRBD2 (6 bases). The end of the DNA is better explained by TRBJ2-1, so the J call may be wrong. Germline assignment: CDR1 SGHVS and CDR2 FQNEAQ. This CDR3 region has 16 residues. The CDR3 DNA is TGTGCCAGCAGCACCGAGGGAGGCGAGGCAAGCGATGAGCAGTTCTTC. The encoded protein is CASSTEGGEASDEQFF.